These 28 T cell receptor beta chains were all obtained from the same sample, sequenced in a study of response to subunit inactivated influenza vaccine. TCRdb itself ran the RT-PCR reads through MiXCR, one entry per CDR3 protein. The sample yields 500,000 to 600,000 distinct CDR3 sequences, roughly 13% seen once. This specimen consisted of PBMCs from blood, obtained 40 to 50 days after vaccination. The receptors shown here come from a man aged 50-60 years who received an inactivated influenza vaccine.

This sequence joins TRBV20-1 and TRBJ1-4; D is perhaps TRBD1 (6 bases). V shed 3 bases and J shed 8 bases, with 13 bases lying between them. Looked up from germline, CDR1 is DFQATT and CDR2 is SNEGSKA (reference sequence). The CDR3 contains 13 residues. The CDR3: CSARMGAREKLFF. DNA of the CDR3: TGCAGTGCTAGGATGGGGGCGCGGGAAAAACTGTTTTTT.

The genes are TRBV29-1 and TRBJ2-7, with D unresolved. The ends were cut back, 7 bases at V and 6 bases at J, with 19 bases in the middle. This CDR3 spans 13 amino acids. Germline V gives CDR1 SQVTM, CDR2 ANQGSEA. CDR3: CSAKGLSDREQYF. In nucleotides, the CDR3 is TGCAGCGCCAAAGGGCTCTCCGACCGCGAGCAGTACTTC.

The chain has TRBV24-1 and TRBJ2-3, with 7 bases lining up with TRBD2. The CDR3 runs 17 residues. Germline V CDR1 and CDR2: KGHDR, SFDVKD. The trim removed 3 bases at V and 2 bases at J, leaving 10 bases unmatched. The CDR3 nucleotides are TGTGCCACCAGTGATCCGATGAGGGACTACCCCACAGATACGCAGTATTTT. This gives the protein CATSDPMRDYPTDTQYF.

In this sample, this clonotype turned up a few times. The chain has TRBV12-3 or TRBV12-4 and TRBJ2-5, with 9 bases identical to TRBD1. This CDR3 has 15 residues. V lost 6 bases, J lost 5 bases, and 10 bases stayed unmatched. CDR3 protein: CASSPGQGIVETQYF. The CDR3 bases are TGTGCCAGCAGCCCAGGACAGGGGATAGTGGAGACCCAGTACTTC.

This clonotype was observed a few times. At one end, the junction sequence differs from germline, possibly due to a read error. The CDR3 spells CCARALGLAAHQETQYF. The CDR3 region has the DNA TGCTGTGCTAGAGCCCTTGGACTAGCGGCCCACCAAGAGACCCAGTACTTC. The rearrangement uses TRBV20-1 and TRBJ2-5, with 10 bases identical to TRBD2. The CDR3 contains 17 residues. Germline values: CDR1 DFQATT, CDR2 SNEGSKA (reference sequence).

This clonotype was picked up a small number of times. The rearrangement uses TRBV2 and TRBJ1-2, with D possibly being TRBD1 (5 bases). The ends were cut back, 6 bases at V and 4 bases at J, with 18 bases in the middle. Germline V gene sequence: CDR1 SNHLY, CDR2 FYNNEI. CDR3 size: 15 residues. For the CDR3, the DNA is TGTGCCAGCAGCCCCGGACACCTGAGGTTCTATGGCTACACCTTC. Translation gives CASSPGHLRFYGYTF. The full variable domain, with the rest looked up from reference TRBV2 and TRBJ1-2, is EPEVTQTPSHQVTQMGQEVILRCVPISNHLYFYWYRQILGQKVEFLVSFYNNEISEKSEIFDDQFSVERPDGSNFTLKIRSTKLEDSAMYFCASSPGHLRFYGYTFGSGTRLTVV.

V and J are TRBV18 and TRBJ2-7, with D possibly called TRBD1 or TRBD2 (5 bases each). The germline V gene encodes CDR1 KGHSH and CDR2 LQKENI. The CDR3 is 16 residues long. Trimming removed 6 bases from V and 0 bases from J, with 18 bases in between. The CDR3 DNA reads TGTGCCAGCTCGCCCCCGGGAAGGGGTTCCTCCTACGAGCAGTACTTC. Its translation: CASSPPGRGSSYEQYF.

This clonotype showed up many times. The genes are TRBV29-1 and TRBJ2-7; D remains ambiguous. Germline CDR1 is SQVTM and CDR2 is ANQGSEA. This CDR3 comprises 14 residues. V lost 0 bases, J lost 1 base, and 10 bases lay in between. The CDR3 here is CSVEDPGESYEQYF. The CDR3 nucleotides read TGCAGCGTTGAAGATCCTGGTGAGTCCTACGAGCAGTACTTC.

This sequence joins TRBV14 and TRBJ1-6, with 8 bases lining up with TRBD1. Germline V CDR1 and CDR2: SGHDN, FVKESK. The ends lost 5 bases at V and 6 bases at J; junction bases unmatched: 9. CDR3 length: 16 amino acids. The CDR3 loop reads CASSTRSGQGNSPLHF. The CDR3 DNA reads as TGTGCCAGCAGCACCCGCTCTGGACAGGGTAATTCACCCCTCCACTTT.

Only a few counts were recorded for this clonotype. The chain has TRBV15 and TRBJ2-5; D unresolved. Trimming stripped 3 bases from V and 4 bases from J, with 6 bases between. CDR3 length: 12 amino acids. CDR1 is LNHNV, CDR2 YYDKDF, per germline (reference sequence). CDR3 bases: TGTGCCACCAGCAGGCCAGCAGAGACCCAGTACTTC. Its protein is CATSRPAETQYF.

There are many counts of this clonotype. V is TRBV29-1 and J is TRBJ2-3; TRBD1 matches at 10 bases. The CDR3 is made up of 14 amino acids. Losses at the gene ends were 4 bases for V and 6 bases for J; bases not matched to a gene: 7. Germline V CDR1 and CDR2: SQVTM, ANQGSEA. CDR3 nucleotides: TGCAGCGTTGTGCCGGGACAGGGGCCGGATACGCAGTATTTT. Protein product: CSVVPGQGPDTQYF.

The chain recombines TRBV7-2 with TRBJ2-5; 7 nucleotides line up with TRBD1. The CDR3 totals 13 residues. Losses at the gene ends were 5 bases for V and 4 bases for J; bases not matched to a gene: 4. Germline V lookup: CDR1 SGHTA, CDR2 FQGNSA. CDR3 residues: CASSLDRRETQYF. For the CDR3, the DNA is TGTGCCAGCAGCCTGGACAGGAGAGAGACCCAGTACTTC.

This sequence joins TRBV20-1 and TRBJ2-2, with D perhaps matching TRBD2 (6 bases). CDR1 is DFQATT and CDR2 is SNEGSKA in the germline V gene (reference sequence). V gave up 6 bases and J gave up 4 bases, with 12 bases separating them. The CDR3 has 13 residues. The CDR3 here is CSARDSPTGELFF. In DNA, the CDR3 is TGCAGTGCGCGGGACTCCCCCACCGGGGAGCTGTTTTTT.

This clonotype was seen at least ten times. This chain uses TRBV5-1 with TRBJ2-3; either TRBD1 or TRBD2 may supply D (5 bases each). Trimming cost V 4 bases and J 0 bases, with 15 bases left between them. CDR3 length equals 16 residues. Germline V lookup: CDR1 SGHRS, CDR2 YFSETQ. In nucleotides, the CDR3 is TGCGCCAGCAGCCCCCGGGACCCAGTCAGCACAGATACGCAGTATTTT. This codes for CASSPRDPVSTDTQYF.

The chain employs TRBV7-2 and TRBJ2-7; 9 positions match TRBD1. The CDR3 consists of 16 residues. CDR1 SGHTA and CDR2 FQGNSA come from the germline V gene. The V segment lost 0 bases and the J segment 6 bases; nucleotides outside the gene matches: 9. This CDR3 reads CASSLALGQGQSEQYF. As DNA, the CDR3 is TGTGCCAGCAGCTTAGCGCTGGGACAGGGTCAATCCGAGCAGTACTTC.

The rearrangement links TRBV6-5 to TRBJ1-4; D unresolved. Trimming cost V 3 bases and J 8 bases, with 19 bases left between them. The CDR3 loop spans 16 amino acids. Per the germline V gene, CDR1 is MNHEY and CDR2 is SVGAGI. The CDR3 region is CASSYLRDGRSEKLFF. Here the CDR3 DNA reads TGTGCCAGCAGTTATCTCCGGGATGGGAGATCCGAAAAACTGTTTTTT.

The chain joins TRBV6-1 to TRBJ2-7, with D tentatively TRBD2 (6 bases). V lost 5 bases and J lost 1, with 18 bases in between. Germline CDR1 reads MNHNS; CDR2 reads SASEGT. The CDR3 totals 16 residues. CDR3 region: CASSKTGTAISYEQYF. CDR3 in DNA: TGTGCCAGCAGTAAGACCGGGACTGCTATATCCTACGAGCAGTACTTC.

This clonotype has a handful of counts. The chain has TRBV20-1 and TRBJ1-5; perhaps TRBD1 as D (5 bases). V was pared by 5 bases and J by 11 bases, with 19 bases between. The CDR3 sequence is 13 residues long. In germline, CDR1 is DFQATT, CDR2 SNEGSKA (reference sequence). CDR3 nucleotide sequence: TGCAGTGCTGGAAAGGAGAACGGGGGGGCCCAGCATTTT. As protein: CSAGKENGGAQHF.

The genes are TRBV27 and TRBJ1-2, with TRBD1 as a possible D gene (5 bases). V was pared by 3 bases and J by 2 bases, with 19 bases between. The CDR3 runs 17 residues. Germline V gene lookup returns CDR1 MNHEY and CDR2 SMNVEV (reference sequence). In DNA form, the CDR3 reads TGTGCCAGCAGTTTCCACGTTGGAGGGGCGCCGAACTATGGCTACACCTTC. Protein product: CASSFHVGGAPNYGYTF.

This clonotype was recorded a few times. V is TRBV5-6 and J is TRBJ2-7; 8 positions agree with TRBD1. The germline V gene has CDR1 SGHDT and CDR2 YYEEEE. This CDR3 has 17 residues. V lost 1 base, J lost 4 bases, and 13 bases stayed unmatched. Here the CDR3 DNA reads TGTGCCAGCAGCTTGCCCGCAACTACAGGGGGTCATTACGAGCAGTACTTC. Translation gives CASSLPATTGGHYEQYF.

This clonotype was observed a handful of times. V and J are TRBV10-3 and TRBJ2-7; TRBD1 or TRBD2 may be the D gene (6 bases each). The CDR3 extends over 16 amino acids. V lost 3 bases, J lost 0 bases, and 15 bases lay in between. Germline V lookup: CDR1 ENHRY, CDR2 SYGVKD. This chain's CDR3 is CAISDRGTLFSYEQYF. The CDR3 region has the DNA TGTGCCATCAGTGACCGCGGGACACTTTTCTCCTACGAGCAGTACTTC.

In this sample, this clonotype turned up a few times. The chain joins TRBV7-2 to TRBJ1-1; no firm D call. V lost 5 bases and J 4 bases, leaving 20 bases between the germline ends. The germline CDR1 and CDR2 sequences are SGHTA and FQGNSA. This CDR3 has 16 residues. CDR3 amino acids: CASSQRRAIGGTEAFF. For the CDR3, the DNA is TGTGCCAGCAGCCAGAGGAGGGCGATTGGAGGCACTGAAGCTTTCTTT.

This clonotype has ten or more counts. In nucleotides, the CDR3 is TGCAGCGACCCAGGGGATGGTAGGGACACTGAAGCTTTCTTT. Translation gives CSDPGDGRDTEAFF. The V and J genes are TRBV29-1 and TRBJ1-1; possibly TRBD1 for D (6 bases). The CDR3 is made up of 14 amino acids. V lost 7 bases and J 3 bases, leaving 18 bases between the germline ends. Germline loops: CDR1 SQVTM, CDR2 ANQGSEA.

The V and J genes are TRBV4-3 and TRBJ2-6; D is ambiguous. The CDR3 covers 15 residues. V was shortened by 5 bases and J by 2 bases, with 10 bases between the two germline ends. Germline V CDR1 and CDR2: LGHNA, YSLEER. This CDR3 is CASSNQVAGANVLTF. The CDR3 nucleotides read TGCGCCAGCAGCAATCAGGTGGCTGGGGCCAACGTCCTGACTTTC.

This clonotype was seen repeatedly, ten times or more. The genes are TRBV20-1 and TRBJ2-4, with 8 bases fitting TRBD2. Germline V gene lookup returns CDR1 DFQATT and CDR2 SNEGSKA (reference sequence). The V gene end was trimmed by 1 base and the J gene end by 8 bases; junction bases not matched to a gene: 4. The CDR3 has 13 residues. The CDR3 sequence is CSARGPGGDIQYF. CDR3 bases: TGCAGTGCTAGAGGGCCGGGGGGGGACATTCAGTACTTC.

Only a few counts were recorded for this clonotype. The CDR3 loop reads CASSYRQASYEQYF. DNA for the CDR3: TGTGCCAGCAGCTATAGACAGGCGAGCTACGAGCAGTACTTC. This rearrangement joins TRBV7-2 to TRBJ2-7; a possible D gene is TRBD1 (6 bases). V was shortened by 4 bases and J by 3 bases, with 13 bases between the two germline ends. The length of the CDR3 is 14 residues. Germline CDR1 SGHTA, CDR2 FQGNSA.

The chain links TRBV12-3 or TRBV12-4 to TRBJ2-7; 8 bases fit TRBD2. The CDR3 contains 15 residues. J was trimmed by 5 bases and V by 2 bases; bases with no gene match: 8. The CDR3 DNA reads TGTGCCAGCAGTTTACGGCTAGCGGGTTCAGACGAGCAGTACTTC. Translation: CASSLRLAGSDEQYF.

This clonotype was counted at least ten times. V gene TRBV6-5 combines with J gene TRBJ1-2; D is uncertain. V was cut by 3 bases and J by 0 bases, with 8 bases left in between. The germline gives CDR1 MNHEY, CDR2 SVGAGI. The CDR3 has 14 residues. In DNA, the CDR3 is TGTGCCAGCAGTTATCGGGCCACTAACTATGGCTACACCTTC. Residues: CASSYRATNYGYTF.